This entry lists 15 T cell receptor beta chains sequenced from one sample in a study of shared clonotypes between healthy human individuals. Clones were sequenced by immunoSEQ multiplex PCR, and TCRdb holds only the in-frame ones, with some missing. The sample lists 2 million to 2.5 million clones; more than 85% were seen once. The material sequenced was naive CD4+ T cells from PBMCs. The subset is: CD45RA+ positively selected. Receptor source: a man aged 18 to 29 in good health. Some clones in this sample may be carry-over from other donors' samples.

The V and J genes are TRBV14 and TRBJ2-3, with a possible D match to TRBD1 (5 bases). CDR1 is SGHDN, CDR2 FVKESK, per germline. Trimming stripped 1 base from V and 6 bases from J, with 17 bases between. This CDR3 has 16 residues. The CDR3 DNA follows: TGTGCCAGCAGCCAAGCCGTAGGTCAGGGCGGCGATACGCAGTATTTT. As protein: CASSQAVGQGGDTQYF.

The V and J genes are TRBV7-9 and TRBJ2-3; D unclear. In germline, CDR1 is SEHNR, CDR2 FQNEAQ (reference sequence). V was shortened by 7 bases and J by 4 bases, with 6 bases between the two germline ends. The CDR3 covers 11 residues. CDR3 nucleotides: TGTGCCAGCACCTGGGCAGATACGCAGTATTTT. This sequence encodes CASTWADTQYF.

The gene calls are TRBV5-1 and TRBJ2-5; D is unclear. CDR1 and CDR2 (germline): SGHRS, YFSETQ. Trimming removed 4 bases at V and 1 base at J, with 20 bases between. This CDR3 region has 17 residues. The CDR3 sequence is CASSPALLADLQETQYF. The CDR3 DNA sequence: TGCGCCAGCAGCCCCGCCCTTTTAGCAGATCTCCAAGAGACCCAGTACTTC. Filled out from reference TRBV5-1 and TRBJ2-5, the complete variable domain reads KAGVTQTPRYLIKTRGQQVTLSCSPISGHRSVSWYQQTPGQGLQFLFEYFSETQRNKGNFPGRFSGRQFSNSRSEMNVSTLELGDSALYLCASSPALLADLQETQYFGPGTRLLVL.

Note on this clone: Additional DNA sequences in this sample encode the identical CDR3. The V and J genes are TRBV6-5 and TRBJ2-5; unclear D gene. This CDR3 spans 14 amino acids. Trimming stripped 0 bases from V and 5 bases from J, with 10 bases between. Germline V gene sequence: CDR1 MNHEY, CDR2 SVGAGI. The CDR3 region is CASSYSILGETQYF. The CDR3 nucleotides read TGTGCCAGCAGTTACTCGATACTTGGGGAGACCCAGTACTTC.

This rearrangement joins TRBV5-4 to TRBJ1-2, with TRBD1 as a possible D gene (6 bases). Between the trimmed V and J ends, which lost 0 bases and 6 bases, there was a span of 12 bases. Germline V CDR1 and CDR2: SGHNT, YYREEE (reference sequence). This CDR3 spans 14 amino acids. The CDR3 DNA sequence: TGTGCCAGCAGCTTGGATGGGGGCGCAAATGGCTACACCTTC. As protein: CASSLDGGANGYTF.

This chain uses TRBV9 with TRBJ2-1; 9 bases are a match to TRBD2. Germline V gene data show CDR1 as SGDLS and CDR2 as YYNGEE. The CDR3 consists of 15 residues. Trimming removed 3 bases from V and 0 bases from J; junction bases left unmatched: 1. The CDR3, as DNA: TGTGCCAGCAGCGGGGGACTAGCCTCCTACAATGAGCAGTTCTTC. This codes for CASSGGLASYNEQFF. The full variable domain, its missing parts supplied by reference TRBV9 and TRBJ2-1, is DSGVTQTPKHLITATGQRVTLRCSPRSGDLSVYWYQQSLDQGLQFLIQYYNGEERAKGNILERFSAQQFPDLHSELNLSSLELGDSALYFCASSGGLASYNEQFFGPGTRLTVL.

The chain joins TRBV6-5 to TRBJ1-4, with TRBD1 matching over 9 bases. J gave up 8 bases and V 10 bases, and 11 bases lay outside the gene matches. Per germline, CDR1 MNHEY and CDR2 SVGAGI. The CDR3 extends over 14 amino acids. The CDR3: CATGYRGRSEKLFF. The CDR3 bases are TGTGCCACGGGGTACAGGGGGCGAAGCGAAAAACTGTTTTTT.

This chain uses TRBV30 with TRBJ2-3; a weak D match, TRBD2 (6 bases). This CDR3 is built from 19 residues. Germline-derived CDR1 and CDR2 are GTSNPN and SVGIG (reference sequence). V gave up 2 bases and J gave up 8 bases, with 32 bases separating them. The CDR3 region has the DNA TGTGCCTGGAGTACGTTCCTCACGGGGAGGCTACGCCGCGAGGGTACGCAGTATTTT. Translation: CAWSTFLTGRLRREGTQYF.

The chain uses TRBV9 and TRBJ1-1; 8 positions agree with TRBD1. The length of the CDR3 is 14 residues. Germline trimming cut 3 bases from V and 4 bases from J; bases unmatched to any gene: 5. Looked up from germline, CDR1 is SGDLS and CDR2 is YYNGEE. For the CDR3, the DNA is TGTGCCAGCAGCGCACACCAGGGGGCCACTGAAGCTTTCTTT. It specifies CASSAHQGATEAFF.

This sequence joins TRBV28 and TRBJ2-7; 8 nucleotides line up with TRBD1. From germline, CDR1 is MDHEN and CDR2 SYDVKM. V shed 2 bases and J 5 bases; nucleotides not matched to a gene: 8. This CDR3 region has 15 residues. In DNA form, the CDR3 reads TGTGCCAGCAGTTTAGGGGACAGGTTCGGGAACGAGCAGTACTTC. Amino acids: CASSLGDRFGNEQYF.

The rearrangement uses TRBV7-8 and TRBJ1-5; TRBD1 might be the D (6 bases). The CDR3 covers 16 residues. The germline V and J ends were trimmed by 2 bases and 0 bases, with 11 bases remaining between them. Germline V lookup: CDR1 SGHVS, CDR2 FQNEAQ. The CDR3 reads CASSLNRAHSNQPQHF. DNA for the CDR3: TGTGCCAGCAGCTTAAACAGGGCCCATAGCAATCAGCCCCAGCATTTT.

The gene calls are TRBV28 and TRBJ2-1, with 7 bases identical to TRBD1. This CDR3 comprises 15 residues. V lost 7 bases and J lost 4; bases outside the gene matches: 10. CDR1 is MDHEN, CDR2 SYDVKM, per germline. In DNA form, the CDR3 reads TGTGCCAGCATAGCTCCGGGACAGAGGTACAATGAGCAGTTCTTC. Its translation is CASIAPGQRYNEQFF.

The V call is TRBV7-9, the J call TRBJ2-3; D uncertain. V lost 2 bases and J 6 bases, leaving 9 bases between the germline ends. This CDR3 region has 13 residues. In germline, CDR1 is SEHNR, CDR2 FQNEAQ (reference sequence). The DNA of the CDR3 is TGTGCCAGCAGCTTACTTTTGTCGGATACGCAGTATTTT. Amino acids: CASSLLLSDTQYF.

The V gene is TRBV28, the J gene TRBJ1-3; no clear D gene. Germline assignment: CDR1 MDHEN and CDR2 SYDVKM. The CDR3 is 13 amino acids. V was shortened by 4 bases and J by 3 bases, with 7 bases between the two germline ends. The CDR3 region has the DNA TGTGCCAGCAGTTCCTCGGGTGGAAACACCATATATTTT. It encodes CASSSSGGNTIYF.

The genes are TRBV30 and TRBJ1-1; TRBD1 is a possible D gene (6 bases). Germline values: CDR1 GTSNPN, CDR2 SVGIG (reference sequence). The V gene lost 0 bases and the J gene lost 8 bases, with 13 bases spanning the gap. The CDR3 has 13 residues. CDR3 sequence (DNA): TGTGCCTGGAGTGTACACCAGGACAGCGAAGCTTTCTTT. Translated: CAWSVHQDSEAFF.